A single sample gave rise to the 28 T cell receptor beta chains below, sequenced in a study of CD8 T cells in ankylosing spondylitis (dated by TCRdb to 2016 to 2017). Library preparation employed 5' RACE. Sequenced using an Illumina HiSeq 2500. TCRdb ran its own pipeline on the public reads, namely fastp trimming at Q25 and MiXCR clone calling, and kept in-frame beta chains. Entries that share a CDR3 protein sequence are merged under the most common genes and DNA. Here the sample has 150,000 to 200,000 distinct CDR3 sequences; 10% to 15% occur a single time. The top ten constitute 11% of the sample. The sequencing input was blood, either unsorted or a sorted T cell fraction (not recorded which). All receptors come from a female donor with ankylosing spondylitis or in good health (not recorded which).

This clonotype was recorded many times. This sequence joins TRBV20-1 and TRBJ1-5; possible D gene TRBD1, 5 bases. The CDR3 runs 16 residues. Trimming took off 0 bases at V and 7 bases at J, with 19 bases between the two ends. From germline, CDR1 is DFQATT and CDR2 SNEGSKA (reference sequence). CDR3 DNA: TGCAGTGCTAGAGAAGAGGTTAAGGGGCGAGGGCAGCCCCAGCATTTT. Amino acid sequence: CSAREEVKGRGQPQHF.

This clonotype was observed at least ten times. The CDR3 loop is CASSFSGGGSGSISEQFF. DNA for the CDR3: TGTGCCAGCAGTTTTTCCGGCGGAGGTAGCGGGAGCATTAGTGAGCAGTTCTTC. This chain uses TRBV28 with TRBJ2-1; TRBD2 agrees at 9 bases. Germline lookup yields CDR1 MDHEN and CDR2 SYDVKM. This CDR3 is 18 amino acids long. The trim removed 3 bases at V and 9 bases at J, leaving 18 bases unmatched.

The J gene is TRBJ1-6, the V gene TRBV27, with D unclear. The germline V gene encodes CDR1 MNHEY and CDR2 SMNVEV (reference sequence). CDR3 size: 15 residues. Trimming cost V 3 bases and J 6 bases, with 12 bases left between them. The CDR3 region has the DNA TGTGCCAGCAGTTTTGGCAGGTCCGCTAATTCACCCCTCCACTTT. This encodes CASSFGRSANSPLHF.

The chain has TRBV6-6 and TRBJ1-2; 9 nucleotides line up with TRBD1. Germline lookup yields CDR1 MNHNY and CDR2 SVGAGI (reference sequence). V trimming: 6 bases; J trimming: 8 bases; junction bases outside the gene matches: 7. There are 13 residues in the CDR3. CDR3 DNA: TGTGCCAGCAGCCTTAGGACAGGGGAAGGCTACACCTTC. Protein sequence: CASSLRTGEGYTF.

This clonotype was picked up many times. The chain is built from TRBV20-1 and TRBJ2-1, with TRBD2 matching over 8 bases. Looked up from germline, CDR1 is DFQATT and CDR2 is SNEGSKA (reference sequence). J was trimmed by 5 bases and V by 5 bases; bases with no gene match: 8. CDR3 length equals 14 residues. CDR3 in DNA: TGCAGTGCTTCTCGGGGGGGGAGGCACAATGAGCAGTTCTTC. Its translation: CSASRGGRHNEQFF.

The gene calls are TRBV7-2 and TRBJ1-2; tentatively, D is TRBD1 (6 bases). From germline, CDR1 is SGHTA and CDR2 FQGNSA. The V end was cut by 4 bases, the J end by 5 bases, with 14 bases between. This CDR3 has 14 residues. The CDR3 region is CASSSDHGQYGYTF. DNA of the CDR3: TGTGCCAGCAGCTCCGATCACGGACAGTATGGCTACACCTTC.

The chain is built from TRBV19 and TRBJ2-1; D gene ambiguous. Trimming shortened V by 6 bases and J by 6 bases, and 9 bases separated the two germline ends. The length of the CDR3 is 12 residues. Germline V gives CDR1 LNHDA, CDR2 SQIVND (reference sequence). The CDR3 region has the DNA TGTGCCAGTAGCGCTAGGTTCAATGAGCAGTTCTTC. Protein sequence: CASSARFNEQFF.

This clonotype was seen a few times. This chain connects TRBV12-3 or TRBV12-4 to TRBJ2-2, with 7 bases matching TRBD2. With V trimmed by 3 bases and J by 1 base, 5 bases remained unmatched. The CDR3 has 16 amino acids. CDR3 residues: CASSFRPGGNTGELFF. The DNA for the CDR3 is TGTGCCAGCAGTTTCCGTCCGGGGGGGAACACCGGGGAGCTGTTTTTT.

Turning to this clonotype: One end of the junction does not line up with germline, which may come from a read error. V and J are TRBV6-2 or TRBV6-3 and TRBJ2-3; the match to TRBD2 covers 7 bases. Germline CDR1 and CDR2: MNHEY and SVGEGT. The CDR3 has 12 amino acids. CDR3 bases: TGTGCCAGCAGTTACCCGGGGACCAGCGGGAATTTT. Translating it yields CASSYPGTSGNF.

The table lists this clonotype with many counts. V gene TRBV20-1 combines with J gene TRBJ1-5; 10 positions agree with TRBD1. This CDR3 has 17 amino acids. V trimming: 5 bases; J trimming: 1 base; junction bases outside the gene matches: 11. Germline V lookup: CDR1 DFQATT, CDR2 SNEGSKA (reference sequence). The CDR3 bases are TGCAGTGCTTCCACCCAGCGACAGGGGGCAAGCAATCAGCCCCAGCATTTT. Encoded protein: CSASTQRQGASNQPQHF.

This sequence joins TRBV5-1 and TRBJ1-1; D not certain. The germline gives CDR1 SGHRS, CDR2 YFSETQ. The V end lost 3 bases, the J end lost 9 bases, and 15 bases lay between the germline ends. There are 13 residues in the CDR3. The CDR3 nucleotides are TGCGCCAGCAGCTCGGAGTTACCGGGGAAAGCTTTCTTT. Translating it yields CASSSELPGKAFF.

This clonotype was counted many times. The rearrangement uses TRBV7-2 and TRBJ2-7; D gene unclear. V was pared by 5 bases and J by 2 bases, with 13 bases between. This CDR3 region has 14 residues. The germline gives CDR1 SGHTA, CDR2 FQGNSA. CDR3 residues: CASSRWVGPYEQYF. Written as DNA, the CDR3 is TGTGCCAGCAGCCGATGGGTCGGACCCTACGAGCAGTACTTC.

The table lists this clonotype with a few counts. The rearrangement links TRBV20-1 to TRBJ2-1; 9 bases agree with TRBD2. The germline V gene has CDR1 DFQATT and CDR2 SNEGSKA (reference sequence). Losses at the gene ends were 6 bases for V and 7 bases for J; bases not matched to a gene: 10. This CDR3 is 14 amino acids long. Written as DNA, the CDR3 is TGCAGTGCCCCAAGAATAGCGGGAGTTAATGAGCAGTTCTTC. It encodes CSAPRIAGVNEQFF.

This clonotype was observed a handful of times. The V call is TRBV5-5, the J call TRBJ1-1; D may be TRBD1 (6 bases). This CDR3 has 18 amino acids. The germline CDR1 and CDR2 sequences are SGHKS and YYEKEE (reference sequence). V lost 0 bases, J lost 4 bases, and 22 bases lay in between. In DNA, the CDR3 is TGTGCCAGCAGCTTGGCCCCCGTTTGGGGTGCGGGGGCCACTGAAGCTTTCTTT. Its protein is CASSLAPVWGAGATEAFF.

There are a few counts of this clonotype. V usage is TRBV7-9 and J usage is TRBJ2-7, with a possible D match to TRBD2 (7 bases). CDR3 length: 17 residues. Germline V gives CDR1 SEHNR, CDR2 FQNEAQ (reference sequence). The germline V and J ends were trimmed by 4 bases and 4 bases, with 23 bases remaining between them. CDR3 nucleotide sequence: TGTGCCAGCAGCTCATCTACCCCTGGCGGGGGCGGATACGAGCAGTACTTC. It is translated as CASSSSTPGGGGYEQYF.

The table lists this clonotype with many counts. The chain uses TRBV12-3 or TRBV12-4 and TRBJ2-1, with 10 bases identical to TRBD1. V gave up 10 bases and J gave up 7 bases; unmatched junction bases: 10. This CDR3 has 14 amino acids. For the CDR3, the DNA is TGTGCCACGGGGGGGACAGGGGCCCTTAATGAGCAGTTCTTC. This gives the protein CATGGTGALNEQFF.

This chain connects TRBV11-2 to TRBJ2-1, with D unclear. The V end was cut by 5 bases, the J end by 8 bases, with 13 bases between. Germline V CDR1 and CDR2: SGHAT, FQNNGV. The CDR3 has 13 residues. The CDR3 protein is CASSGGVGYEQFF. DNA for the CDR3: TGTGCCAGCAGCGGTGGAGTGGGCTATGAGCAGTTCTTC. The full variable domain, in which reference TRBV11-2 and TRBJ2-1 provide the parts outside the CDR3, is EAGVAQSPRYKIIEKRQSVAFWCNPISGHATLYWYQQILGQGPKLLIQFQNNGVVDDSQLPKDRFSAERLKGVDSTLKIQPAKLEDSAVYLCASSGGVGYEQFFGPGTRLTVL.

This clonotype was recorded at least ten times. J is TRBJ2-7 and V is TRBV6-1, with 9 bases matching TRBD1. Germline trimming cut 8 bases from V and 1 base from J; bases unmatched to any gene: 9. The germline V gene encodes CDR1 MNHNS and CDR2 SASEGT. The CDR3 is 15 residues long. CDR3 bases: TGTGCCAGCCATCGCCCGGGACAGGGATCCTACGAGCAGTACTTC. It specifies CASHRPGQGSYEQYF.

V usage is TRBV12-3 or TRBV12-4 and J usage is TRBJ2-7; TRBD1 or TRBD2 may be the D gene (6 bases each). The CDR3 loop spans 13 amino acids. V was clipped by 6 bases and J by 12 bases, with 21 bases between them. The CDR3 here is CASRIQGTVRLYF. The CDR3 nucleotides are TGTGCCAGCAGGATCCAGGGGACTGTACGCCTGTACTTC.

This clonotype appeared many times. The V gene is TRBV20-1, the J gene TRBJ2-7, with 11 bases identical to TRBD2. After removal of 5 bases from V and 4 bases from J, the junction contained 16 bases not matched to a gene. Germline V gene lookup returns CDR1 DFQATT and CDR2 SNEGSKA (reference sequence). The CDR3 runs to 17 residues. The CDR3 protein is CSAPGISGRAGEYEQYF. DNA for the CDR3: TGCAGTGCTCCCGGGATTAGCGGGAGGGCCGGGGAGTACGAGCAGTACTTC.

This clonotype was seen repeatedly, ten times or more. The J gene is TRBJ1-1, the V gene TRBV5-1, with 7 bases identical to TRBD1. V was clipped by 6 bases and J by 6 bases; unmatched bases: 11. Germline CDR1 SGHRS, CDR2 YFSETQ. The CDR3 runs to 14 residues. The CDR3: CASTPQGPGSEAFF. The CDR3 DNA reads as TGCGCCAGCACCCCACAGGGGCCGGGTTCTGAAGCTTTCTTT.

With respect to this clonotype: Given a much more abundant clone one base away, this may be a read error. The chain uses TRBV20-1 and TRBJ1-5, with D possibly being TRBD1 (6 bases). The V and J ends lost 5 bases and 4 bases respectively, with 18 bases between them. CDR3 length: 15 amino acids. In germline, CDR1 is DFQATT, CDR2 SNEGSKA (reference sequence). CDR3 in DNA: TGCAGTGCTTTCCACAACAGGGTTAGTAATCAGCCCCAGCATTTT. It translates to CSAFHNRVSNQPQHF.

In DNA, the CDR3 is TGTGCCAGCAGTTTCCAGCAGACAGAGGTTTTCTATGGCTACACCTTC. Translation gives CASSFQQTEVFYGYTF. This sequence joins TRBV12-3 or TRBV12-4 and TRBJ1-2, with D perhaps TRBD1 (5 bases). V lost 3 bases and J lost 4, with 18 bases in between. This CDR3 spans 16 amino acids.

On this clonotype: A read error may be the cause here, since a much bigger clone is one base away. V is TRBV7-2 and J is TRBJ2-1; 8 bases are a match to TRBD2. Germline CDR1 SGHTA, CDR2 FQGNSA. The CDR3 runs 15 residues. The chain's CDR3 is CAGSVAGSSYNEQFF. The CDR3 bases are TGTGCCGGCAGCGTAGCGGGGAGCTCCTACAATGAGCAGTTCTTC. The full variable domain, rest sourced from reference TRBV7-2 and TRBJ2-1, is GAGVSQSPSNKVTEKGKDVELRCDPISGHTALYWYRQSLGQGLEFLIYFQGNSAPDKSGLPSDRFSAERTGGSVSTLTIQRTQQEDSAVYLCAGSVAGSSYNEQFFGPGTRLTVL.

This clonotype was found many times. The DNA for the CDR3 is TGTGCCTCCAAAACGGAAAGACATCACAATGAGCAGTTCTTC. Translation gives CASKTERHHNEQFF. V gene TRBV7-9 combines with J gene TRBJ2-1, with no clear D. Germline V gene sequence: CDR1 SEHNR, CDR2 FQNEAQ (reference sequence). V gave up 11 bases and J gave up 5 bases, with 19 bases separating them. CDR3 size: 14 residues.

This clonotype was recorded at least ten times. This chain uses TRBV12-3 or TRBV12-4 with TRBJ2-3; 9 bases align to TRBD2. This CDR3 has 16 amino acids. Trimming took 4 bases from V and 0 from J; bases not matched to a gene: 5. In DNA, the CDR3 is TGTGCCAGCAGTTGGCTAGCGGGGCATAGCACAGATACGCAGTATTTT. Translated: CASSWLAGHSTDTQYF.

This clonotype has ten or more counts. V and J are TRBV7-3 and TRBJ2-1; D may be TRBD1 or TRBD2 (6 bases each). Germline V CDR1 and CDR2: SGHTA, FQGTGA. Trimming took off 1 base at V and 0 bases at J, with 16 bases between the two ends. The CDR3 has 18 residues. The CDR3 loop is CASSLRGAARSSYNEQFF. The CDR3 DNA reads TGTGCCAGCAGCTTAAGGGGGGCGGCCCGGAGCTCCTACAATGAGCAGTTCTTC. The whole variable domain, filled in from reference TRBV7-3 and TRBJ2-1, reads GAGVSQTPSNKVTEKGKYVELRCDPISGHTALYWYRQSLGQGPEFLIYFQGTGAADDSGLPNDRFFAVRPEGSVSTLKIQRTERGDSAVYLCASSLRGAARSSYNEQFFGPGTRLTVL.

The chain couples TRBV5-4 to TRBJ2-4; TRBD2 matches 8 bases. Germline CDR1 SGHNT, CDR2 YYREEE (reference sequence). There are 16 residues in the CDR3. The V gene end was trimmed by 4 bases and the J gene end by 3 bases; junction bases not matched to a gene: 9. CDR3: CASSVTSGQGKNIQYF. The CDR3 nucleotides are TGTGCCAGCAGCGTTACTAGCGGACAAGGCAAAAACATTCAGTACTTC.